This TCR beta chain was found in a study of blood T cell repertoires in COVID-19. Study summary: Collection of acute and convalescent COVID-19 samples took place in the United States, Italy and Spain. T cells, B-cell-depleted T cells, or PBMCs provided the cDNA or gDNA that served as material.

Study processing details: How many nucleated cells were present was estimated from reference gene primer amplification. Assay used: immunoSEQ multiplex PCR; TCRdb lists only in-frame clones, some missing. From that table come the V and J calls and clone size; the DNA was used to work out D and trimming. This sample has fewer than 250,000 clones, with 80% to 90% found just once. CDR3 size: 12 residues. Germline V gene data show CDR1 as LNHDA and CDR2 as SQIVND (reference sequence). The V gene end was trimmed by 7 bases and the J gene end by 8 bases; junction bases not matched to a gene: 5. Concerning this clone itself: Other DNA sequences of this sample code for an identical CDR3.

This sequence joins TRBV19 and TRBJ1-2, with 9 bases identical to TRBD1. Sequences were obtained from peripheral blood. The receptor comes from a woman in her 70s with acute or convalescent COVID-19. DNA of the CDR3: TGTGCCAGTACCCGGACAGGGGACGGCTACACCTTC. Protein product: CASTRTGDGYTF.